The clone carrying this T cell receptor beta chain showed up just a few times. Each CDR3 protein gets one entry after TCRdb re-called the 5' RACE reads with MiXCR. This sample yields approximately 89,000 distinct CDR3 sequences, of which 20% to 25% are seen a single time; about 40% belongs to the top ten. This record belongs to a study of T-cell memory formation after mild COVID-19. Trimming cost V 1 base and J 12 bases, with 12 bases left between them. Per germline, CDR1 SQVTM and CDR2 ANQGSEA. CDR3 length equals 12 residues. The sequence derives from a man aged 18 to 30 who had mild COVID-19 (a few samples of this study predate the infection). Cell type and time point are not known. Input material: PBMCs or a T cell subset sorted from them (not recorded which). The rearrangement joins TRBV29-1 to TRBJ2-2; possible D gene TRBD1, 5 bases. The CDR3 reads CSVEGQSMKLFF. The CDR3 nucleotides read TGCAGCGTTGAAGGACAGTCGATGAAGCTGTTTTTT.